Below are 27 T cell receptor beta chains sequenced from a single sample in a study of post-analysis software for immune sequencing data. Study results and caveats: Elevated frequency relative to controls characterized several TRBV segments in patients, TRBV5-6, TRBV5-1 and TRBV20-1 among them.

Built from TCR beta cDNA, the libraries had unique molecular identifiers in them. Each CDR3 protein is one row after TCRdb ran MiXCR on the PCR reads. The profile shows 250,000 to 300,000 distinct CDR3 sequences, just over 35% of them singletons. No antigen has been assigned to these receptors. The sequencing input was blood. Source of these receptors: a girl under 18 with multiple sclerosis.

V gene TRBV5-1 combines with J gene TRBJ2-7, with D maybe TRBD1 (5 bases). The CDR3 consists of 13 residues. V lost 0 bases, J lost 7 bases, and 11 bases lay in between. The germline CDR1 and CDR2 sequences are SGHRS and YFSETQ. The CDR3 DNA is TGCGCCAGCAGCTTGGGGCAGGGCAGGGAGCAGTACTTC. Protein: CASSLGQGREQYF.

A note on this clonotype: The junction and the germline gene differ at one end; a read error may be behind it. The V call is TRBV18, the J call TRBJ2-1; unclear D gene. From germline, CDR1 is KGHSH and CDR2 LQKENI. The CDR3 length is 15 residues. CDR3 loop: CASSPSRSSYSEQFF. The DNA for the CDR3 is TGTGCCAGCTCACCTAGCAGGAGCTCCTACAGTGAGCAGTTCTTC.

This clonotype was detected only a few times. This sequence joins TRBV6-6 and TRBJ2-6; D unresolved. V dropped 0 bases and J dropped 0 bases, with 6 bases sitting between them. This CDR3 has 16 amino acids. Germline V CDR1 and CDR2: MNHNY, SVGAGI (reference sequence). The CDR3 coding sequence is TGTGCCAGCAGTTACTCTCAAAACTCTGGGGCCAACGTCCTGACTTTC. Translating it yields CASSYSQNSGANVLTF.

The table lists this clonotype with many counts. This chain joins TRBV12-3 or TRBV12-4 and TRBJ2-5, with 15 positions matching TRBD2. This CDR3 spans 16 amino acids. V was clipped by 6 bases and J by 5 bases; unmatched bases: 7. Here the CDR3 reads CASSPGLAGGAETQYF. CDR3 nucleotides: TGTGCCAGCAGCCCGGGACTAGCGGGAGGAGCGGAGACCCAGTACTTC.

The chain is built from TRBV11-2 and TRBJ1-4, with 7 bases lining up with TRBD1. The CDR3 sequence is 15 residues long. Losses at the gene ends were 7 bases for V and 0 bases for J; bases not matched to a gene: 5. Germline values: CDR1 SGHAT, CDR2 FQNNGV. CDR3 region: CASTGDSSTNEKLFF. CDR3 DNA sequence: TGTGCCAGCACTGGGGACAGTTCAACTAATGAAAAACTGTTTTTT. Using reference TRBV11-2 and TRBJ1-4 for the parts outside the CDR3, the full variable domain is EAGVAQSPRYKIIEKRQSVAFWCNPISGHATLYWYQQILGQGPKLLIQFQNNGVVDDSQLPKDRFSAERLKGVDSTLKIQPAKLEDSAVYLCASTGDSSTNEKLFFGSGTQLSVL.

In its sample, this clonotype was seen a few times. J is TRBJ1-6 and V is TRBV14; tentative D call: TRBD1 (5 bases). V was pared by 4 bases and J by 7 bases, with 14 bases between. The CDR3 is made up of 15 amino acids. The germline CDR1 and CDR2 sequences are SGHDN and FVKESK. This CDR3 reads CASSRSTGRNSPLHF. The CDR3 nucleotides read TGTGCCAGCAGCCGTTCTACAGGACGGAATTCACCCCTCCACTTT. The full variable domain, with the rest looked up from reference TRBV14 and TRBJ1-6, is EAGVTQFPSHSVIEKGQTVTLRCDPISGHDNLYWYRRVMGKEIKFLLHFVKESKQDESGMPNNRFLAERTGGTYSTLKVQPAELEDSGVYFCASSRSTGRNSPLHFGNGTRLTVT.

This rearrangement joins TRBV7-9 to TRBJ2-5; 8 nucleotides match TRBD1. Looked up from germline, CDR1 is SEHNR and CDR2 is FQNEAQ (reference sequence). The trim removed 5 bases at V and 13 bases at J, leaving 12 bases unmatched. There are 13 residues in the CDR3. The CDR3 here is CASSPTGGPVSYF. The CDR3 DNA reads TGTGCCAGCAGCCCTACAGGGGGACCTGTATCGTACTTC.

The sample holds many counts of this clonotype. The chain uses TRBV4-2 and TRBJ2-2; weak D call: TRBD1 (6 bases). The CDR3 spans 15 residues. V was clipped by 0 bases and J by 6 bases, with 11 bases between them. The germline CDR1 and CDR2 sequences are LGHNA and YNFKEQ. The CDR3 reads CASSQEFPGAGELFF. CDR3 bases: TGTGCCAGCAGCCAAGAATTCCCAGGGGCCGGGGAGCTGTTTTTT.

This clonotype was recorded at least ten times. The chain employs TRBV7-9 and TRBJ2-6; 8 bases are shared with TRBD2. Germline values: CDR1 SEHNR, CDR2 FQNEAQ (reference sequence). There are 18 residues in the CDR3. The V and J ends lost 2 bases and 0 bases, in that order; junction bases with no gene match: 6. The CDR3 is CASSLPPGRGSGANVLTF. The CDR3 DNA reads as TGTGCCAGCAGCTTACCCCCCGGGAGGGGCTCTGGGGCCAACGTCCTGACTTTC. Filled out from reference TRBV7-9 and TRBJ2-6, the complete variable domain reads DTGVSQNPRHKITKRGQNVTFRCDPISEHNRLYWYRQTLGQGPEFLTYFQNEAQLEKSRLLSDRFSAERPKGSFSTLEIQRTEQGDSAMYLCASSLPPGRGSGANVLTFGAGSRLTVL.

Many counts were recorded for this clonotype. The chain joins TRBV14 to TRBJ2-1; D gene ambiguous. Trimming pared 4 bases from V and 2 bases from J, leaving 18 bases between. This CDR3 contains 17 residues. Germline loops: CDR1 SGHDN, CDR2 FVKESK. Written as DNA, the CDR3 is TGTGCCAGCAGCCCCCCCGGTAGAACCCGGGCCTACAATGAGCAGTTCTTC. This gives the protein CASSPPGRTRAYNEQFF.

This chain joins TRBV11-2 and TRBJ2-7; 11 bases are shared with TRBD1. In germline, CDR1 is SGHAT, CDR2 FQNNGV. This CDR3 region has 16 residues. V was pared by 5 bases and J by 0 bases, with 6 bases of the junction left unmatched. The CDR3 protein is CASSTQGQGASYEQYF. The CDR3 coding sequence is TGTGCCAGCAGCACTCAAGGACAGGGGGCCTCCTACGAGCAGTACTTC.

This clonotype was found many times. V and J are TRBV29-1 and TRBJ1-1; TRBD1 aligns across 7 bases. V trimming: 5 bases; J trimming: 2 bases; junction bases outside the gene matches: 2. The length of the CDR3 is 12 residues. Germline lookup yields CDR1 SQVTM and CDR2 ANQGSEA. CDR3 loop: CSVTGDNTEAFF. CDR3 sequence (DNA): TGCAGCGTTACAGGGGACAACACTGAAGCTTTCTTT.

Comment on this clonotype: This may come from a read error, since a much larger clone is one base off. The chain recombines TRBV2 with TRBJ1-2; possible D gene TRBD1, 5 bases. The CDR3 runs 12 residues. CDR1 SNHLY and CDR2 FYNNEI come from the germline V gene. The CDR3 protein is CAGSREGYGYTF. For the CDR3, the DNA is TGTGCCGGCAGCAGGGAGGGCTATGGCTACACCTTC. The full variable domain, its missing parts supplied by reference TRBV2 and TRBJ1-2, is EPEVTQTPSHQVTQMGQEVILRCVPISNHLYFYWYRQILGQKVEFLVSFYNNEISEKSEIFDDQFSVERPDGSNFTLKIRSTKLEDSAMYFCAGSREGYGYTFGSGTRLTVV.

This clonotype was counted at least ten times. This chain joins TRBV4-2 and TRBJ2-3; D perhaps matches TRBD2 (6 bases). Trimming took 7 bases from V and 10 from J, leaving 15 bases between them. The CDR3 length is 12 residues. From germline, CDR1 is LGHNA and CDR2 YNFKEQ. The CDR3 loop is CASTDTGEAQYF. CDR3 sequence (DNA): TGTGCCAGCACTGATACGGGGGAGGCGCAGTATTTT.

This clonotype has more than one count but fewer than ten. The CDR3 protein is CASSERRQLAGNTDTQYF. The CDR3, as DNA: TGTGCCAGCAGTGAACGGAGACAACTAGCGGGGAACACAGATACGCAGTATTTT. The chain couples TRBV6-4 to TRBJ2-3; the match to TRBD2 covers 10 bases. This CDR3 contains 18 residues. In germline, CDR1 is MRHNA, CDR2 SNTAGT. Trimming cost V 3 bases and J 2 bases; bases outside gene matches: 11.

This clonotype has ten or more counts. The gene calls are TRBV5-5 and TRBJ1-4; D call uncertain. Germline lookup yields CDR1 SGHKS and CDR2 YYEKEE (reference sequence). This CDR3 region has 14 residues. The ends were cut back, 3 bases at V and 8 bases at J, with 14 bases in the middle. The CDR3 region is CASSSTGPWEKLFF. The CDR3 DNA sequence: TGTGCCAGCAGCTCTACCGGGCCGTGGGAAAAACTGTTTTTT.

This chain uses TRBV7-9 with TRBJ1-1; no reliable D call. V was cut by 1 base and J by 1 base, with 10 bases left in between. Germline-derived CDR1 and CDR2 are SEHNR and FQNEAQ (reference sequence). The CDR3 consists of 15 residues. CDR3 sequence: CASSLGWTANTEAFF. Written as DNA, the CDR3 is TGTGCCAGCAGCTTAGGGTGGACGGCGAACACTGAAGCTTTCTTT.

This clonotype was detected ten times or more. The rearrangement joins TRBV3-1 to TRBJ2-5; the D is unclear. V was shortened by 0 bases and J by 7 bases, with 6 bases between the two germline ends. Germline values: CDR1 LGHDT, CDR2 YNNKEL (reference sequence). CDR3 size: 12 residues. The CDR3 DNA is TGTGCCAGCAGCCAAGATCTGTGGACCCAGTACTTC. It translates to CASSQDLWTQYF.

A single count supports this clonotype. The rearrangement joins TRBV7-2 to TRBJ1-1, with no clear D. The germline CDR1 and CDR2 sequences are SGHTA and FQGNSA. The CDR3 length is 16 residues. Deletions cut 3 bases from V and 7 bases from J, with 21 bases between. CDR3 protein: CASSFPLVTRSLEAFF. DNA of the CDR3: TGTGCCAGCAGCTTCCCTTTGGTAACACGGAGCCTTGAAGCTTTCTTT.

Here the CDR3 reads CASSALPGNRNTEAFF. The CDR3 DNA reads as TGTGCCAGCAGCGCCCTCCCCGGGAATCGGAACACTGAAGCTTTCTTT. The chain has TRBV28 and TRBJ1-1; D is ambiguous. V lost 6 bases and J lost 1, with 18 bases in between. The germline gives CDR1 MDHEN, CDR2 SYDVKM. This CDR3 spans 16 amino acids.

This clonotype was recorded at least ten times. This chain links TRBV9 with TRBJ2-5, with TRBD1 identical over 7 bases. Per the germline V gene, CDR1 is SGDLS and CDR2 is YYNGEE. J gave up 5 bases and V 3 bases, and 13 bases lay outside the gene matches. The CDR3 is 16 amino acids. This chain's CDR3 is CASSAQGVPNQETQYF. The CDR3 region has the DNA TGTGCCAGCAGCGCGCAGGGGGTGCCGAATCAGGAGACCCAGTACTTC.

This sequence joins TRBV5-1 and TRBJ2-5, with TRBD2 matching over 7 bases. Germline assignment: CDR1 SGHRS and CDR2 YFSETQ. The CDR3 is 15 amino acids. The ends lost 4 bases at V and 5 bases at J; junction bases unmatched: 11. CDR3 amino acids: CASSPGGNSQETQYF. The CDR3 DNA reads TGCGCCAGCAGCCCGGGGGGTAACAGCCAGGAGACCCAGTACTTC.

Worth noting for this clonotype: This sequence may be a read error, since a much larger clone differs from it by one base. The chain has TRBV20-1 and TRBJ2-3, with a weak D call TRBD2 (5 bases). Trimming took off 1 base at V and 2 bases at J, with 13 bases between the two ends. Germline V CDR1 and CDR2: DFQATT, SNEGSKA (reference sequence). The CDR3 consists of 15 residues. CDR3 in amino acids: CSARGWRTSTDTQYF. CDR3 bases: TGCAGTGCTAGAGGCTGGCGGACTTCCACAGATACGCAGTATTTT.

The chain recombines TRBV20-1 with TRBJ1-5, with D tentatively TRBD1 (6 bases). This CDR3 is built from 13 residues. Trimming cost V 6 bases and J 6 bases, with 15 bases left between them. Germline V gene sequence: CDR1 DFQATT, CDR2 SNEGSKA (reference sequence). The CDR3 protein is CSAGGGGLQPQHF. DNA of the CDR3: TGCAGTGCCGGCGGGGGCGGGCTTCAGCCCCAGCATTTT.

There are a few counts of this clonotype. The chain uses TRBV3-1 and TRBJ2-1; D gene unclear. The CDR3 has 13 residues. Germline CDR1 LGHDT, CDR2 YNNKEL (reference sequence). V lost 1 base, J lost 6 bases, and 7 bases lay in between. The CDR3 region is CASSQVGCNEQFF. DNA of the CDR3: TGTGCCAGCAGCCAAGTAGGGTGCAATGAGCAGTTCTTC.

The chain couples TRBV12-3 or TRBV12-4 to TRBJ1-4; no reliable D call. This CDR3 has 13 residues. The germline V and J ends were trimmed by 2 bases and 11 bases, with 12 bases remaining between them. The CDR3 DNA reads TGTGCCAGCAGTTTAACGGCTTCGTATAAACTGTTTTTT. Its protein is CASSLTASYKLFF.

This clonotype has only a few counts. This chain links TRBV21-1 with TRBJ2-7; the tabulated D call, TRBD1, remains unverified against the DNA. TRBV21-1 is a listed pseudogene. The CDR3 is 13 residues long. CDR3 sequence reads: CASWCGGRCEQYF. CDR3 sequence (DNA): TGTGCCAGCTGGTGTGGGGGGCGCTGCGAGCAGTACTTC.